This passage covers 14 T cell receptor beta chains from one sample sequenced in a study of T-cell memory formation after mild COVID-19. TCRdb independently ran MiXCR on the 5' RACE reads; one entry per CDR3 protein. The sample lists around 200,000 distinct CDR3 sequences, roughly 10% occurring once. Sequencing input: PBMCs or a T cell subset sorted from them (not recorded which). The receptors come from a man in his late teens or twenties who had mild COVID-19 (a few samples of this study predate the infection). Cell type and time point are not known.

This clonotype was found a few times. The V gene is TRBV28, the J gene TRBJ1-2, with TRBD1 matching over 8 bases. CDR1 and CDR2 from the germline V gene are MDHEN and SYDVKM. V lost 6 bases to trimming and J lost 11 bases; unmatched junction nucleotides: 8. CDR3 length: 12 residues. The CDR3 loop reads CASRGGQASYTF. CDR3 coding DNA: TGTGCCAGCAGAGGGGGACAGGCCTCGTACACCTTC.

The chain couples TRBV27 to TRBJ2-7; a possible D gene is TRBD2 (5 bases). Germline loops: CDR1 MNHEY, CDR2 SMNVEV (reference sequence). V was pared by 9 bases and J by 3 bases, with 12 bases between. The CDR3 extends over 12 amino acids. The CDR3 loop reads CARPGRYYEQYV. The DNA for the CDR3 is TGTGCCAGGCCGGGGAGATACTACGAGCAGTACGTC.

The chain recombines TRBV7-8 with TRBJ2-7; no clear D. Trimming removed 3 bases at V and 6 bases at J, with 6 bases between. In germline, CDR1 is SGHVS, CDR2 FQNEAQ. The CDR3 sequence is 11 residues long. As DNA, the CDR3 is TGTGCCAGCAGCTTGGAACTCGAGCAGTACTTC. This gives the protein CASSLELEQYF.

The chain recombines TRBV28 with TRBJ1-2, with D perhaps TRBD1 (6 bases). The length of the CDR3 is 14 residues. Germline V gene data show CDR1 as MDHEN and CDR2 as SYDVKM. The V end was cut by 2 bases, the J end by 8 bases, with 15 bases between. The CDR3 nucleotides read TGTGCCAGCAGTTTAGGGGGCTCCCGAGGCGGCTACACCTTC. Translating gives CASSLGGSRGGYTF.

The chain links TRBV18 to TRBJ2-7; D may be TRBD1 (7 bases). The germline V and J ends were trimmed by 2 bases and 7 bases, with 15 bases remaining between them. The CDR3 consists of 14 residues. CDR1 is KGHSH and CDR2 is LQKENI in the germline V gene. Written as DNA, the CDR3 is TGTGCCAGCTCACCAATGGCAGGGGGGCGGGAGCAGTACTTC. It translates to CASSPMAGGREQYF.

There are many counts of this clonotype. The J gene is TRBJ2-3, the V gene TRBV5-5; 7 positions agree with TRBD1. Per the germline V gene, CDR1 is SGHKS and CDR2 is YYEKEE (reference sequence). This CDR3 is built from 15 residues. V lost 3 bases, J lost 3 bases, and 7 bases stayed unmatched. As DNA, the CDR3 is TGTGCCAGCAGCTCGGGACAGATATTAACAGATACGCAGTATTTT. Amino acids: CASSSGQILTDTQYF.

The rearrangement joins TRBV20-1 to TRBJ1-2; D not certain. From germline, CDR1 is DFQATT and CDR2 SNEGSKA (reference sequence). This CDR3 is built from 14 residues. Trimming took 2 bases from V and 4 from J, leaving 14 bases between them. The CDR3 nucleotides read TGCAGTGCTAGACGTACTGGAATCTCCTATGGCTACACCTTC. The encoded protein is CSARRTGISYGYTF.

The table lists this clonotype with a few counts. The rearrangement uses TRBV5-6 and TRBJ1-2; no definite D call. Germline CDR1 and CDR2: SGHDT and YYEEEE. V lost 0 bases and J lost 4, with 7 bases in between. CDR3 length: 13 amino acids. In DNA, the CDR3 is TGTGCCAGCAGCTTGGGGGTCTCCTATGGCTACACCTTC. Amino acids: CASSLGVSYGYTF.

This clonotype was seen a handful of times. This chain uses TRBV24-1 with TRBJ2-1; 7 nucleotides line up with TRBD1. J gave up 4 bases and V 2 bases, and 1 base lay outside the gene matches. The CDR3 has 14 amino acids. The germline V gene encodes CDR1 KGHDR and CDR2 SFDVKD. CDR3 DNA: TGTGCCACCAGTGATTGGACAGGTTACAATGAGCAGTTCTTC. This translates into CATSDWTGYNEQFF.

The chain combines TRBV7-6 with TRBJ2-1; D is possibly TRBD2 (6 bases). Germline CDR1 and CDR2: SGHVS and FNYEAQ. The CDR3 runs 16 residues. The V and J ends lost 7 bases and 0 bases respectively, with 16 bases between them. The CDR3: CASTTSAGSSYNEQFF. The CDR3 DNA follows: TGTGCCAGCACCACGAGCGCGGGGAGCTCCTACAATGAGCAGTTCTTC.

This clonotype was recorded a few times. The V and J genes are TRBV5-4 and TRBJ2-6, with D maybe TRBD1 (5 bases). CDR3 length: 16 residues. V dropped 2 bases and J dropped 4 bases, with 13 bases sitting between them. CDR1 and CDR2 from the germline V gene are SGHNT and YYREEE (reference sequence). CDR3 residues: CASSFLGRSGANVLTF. DNA of the CDR3: TGTGCCAGCAGCTTTCTGGGGCGGTCGGGGGCCAACGTCCTGACTTTC.

The chain is built from TRBV6-2 or TRBV6-3 and TRBJ2-1, with TRBD1 matching 7 bases. This CDR3 is built from 15 residues. Germline loops: CDR1 MNHEY, CDR2 SVGEGT. Unmatched junction bases numbered 5, after V lost 3 bases and J lost 3 bases. The CDR3 region is CASSYTGTDYNEQFF. CDR3 DNA sequence: TGTGCCAGCAGTTATACCGGGACAGACTACAATGAGCAGTTCTTC.

This clonotype was found many times. This chain uses TRBV24-1 with TRBJ2-3; D gene uncertain. The V gene's germline CDR1 is KGHDR and CDR2 SFDVKD. V was clipped by 6 bases and J by 4 bases, with 4 bases between them. This CDR3 comprises 11 residues. CDR3: CATSSPDTQYF. For the CDR3, the DNA is TGTGCCACCAGTAGCCCAGATACGCAGTATTTT.

This clonotype was counted at least ten times. V is TRBV7-9 and J is TRBJ1-3; no reliable D call. V lost 5 bases and J 4 bases, leaving 6 bases between the germline ends. The CDR3 spans 12 residues. Germline V CDR1 and CDR2: SEHNR, FQNEAQ (reference sequence). The CDR3: CASSQTGNTIYF. CDR3 bases: TGTGCCAGCAGCCAGACAGGAAACACCATATATTTT.